The rows below give T cell receptor beta chains drawn from one sample of a study of blood T cell repertoires in COVID-19. Data came from immunoSEQ multiplex PCR; TCRdb stores just in-frame clones and leaves some out. The sample consists of under 300,000 clones, approximately 91% of them appearing once. Sequences were obtained from PBMCs or T cells enriched from blood (not recorded which). The receptors derive from a woman aged 40-49 years with acute COVID-19. Both conserved end residues are part of each CDR3. The D gene is left open where the match is weak.

j_call: TRBJ2-6
v_call: TRBV7-2
d_call: NA
cdr3_aa: CASSLVSAVLRGANVLTF
cdr3_nt: TGTGCCAGCAGCTTAGTAAGTGCCGTCTTGAGGGGGGCCAACGTCCTGACTTTC

j_call: TRBJ1-2
v_call: TRBV24-1
d_call: TRBD1
cdr3_aa: CATSDPGTDYGYTF
cdr3_nt: TGTGCCACCAGTGATCCCGGGACAGATTATGGCTACACCTTC

j_call: TRBJ2-1
v_call: TRBV7-3
d_call: NA
cdr3_aa: CASSLQGGYNEQFF
cdr3_nt: TGTGCCAGCAGCTTACAGGGGGGCTACAATGAGCAGTTCTTC

j_call: TRBJ2-7
v_call: TRBV9
d_call: NA
cdr3_aa: CASSGTDYEQYF
cdr3_nt: TGTGCCAGCAGCGGGACAGATTACGAGCAGTACTTC

j_call: TRBJ2-2
v_call: TRBV7-2
d_call: NA
cdr3_aa: CASSFDLAVTGELFF
cdr3_nt: TGTGCCAGCAGCTTTGACTTGGCCGTCACCGGGGAGCTGTTTTTT

j_call: TRBJ1-1
v_call: TRBV7-8
d_call: TRBD1
cdr3_aa: CASSLSGQLNTEAFF
cdr3_nt: TGTGCCAGCAGCTTATCGGGACAGTTGAACACTGAAGCTTTCTTT

j_call: TRBJ1-5
v_call: TRBV19
d_call: NA
cdr3_aa: CASRDTGNLGPQHF
cdr3_nt: TGTGCCAGTAGGGATACAGGGAATCTCGGGCCCCAGCATTTT

j_call: TRBJ1-2
v_call: TRBV24-1
d_call: NA
cdr3_aa: CATSDSDSTNYGYTF
cdr3_nt: TGTGCCACCAGTGACTCGGACAGCACTAACTATGGCTACACCTTC

j_call: TRBJ1-6
v_call: TRBV11-2
d_call: TRBD1
cdr3_aa: CASSWELGTGRSPLHF
cdr3_nt: TGTGCCAGCAGCTGGGAACTCGGGACAGGGAGATCACCCCTCCACTTT

j_call: TRBJ2-5
v_call: TRBV30
d_call: NA
cdr3_aa: CAWSVTTGGAFETQYF
cdr3_nt: TGTGCCTGGAGTGTCACTACCGGGGGTGCTTTCGAGACCCAGTACTTC